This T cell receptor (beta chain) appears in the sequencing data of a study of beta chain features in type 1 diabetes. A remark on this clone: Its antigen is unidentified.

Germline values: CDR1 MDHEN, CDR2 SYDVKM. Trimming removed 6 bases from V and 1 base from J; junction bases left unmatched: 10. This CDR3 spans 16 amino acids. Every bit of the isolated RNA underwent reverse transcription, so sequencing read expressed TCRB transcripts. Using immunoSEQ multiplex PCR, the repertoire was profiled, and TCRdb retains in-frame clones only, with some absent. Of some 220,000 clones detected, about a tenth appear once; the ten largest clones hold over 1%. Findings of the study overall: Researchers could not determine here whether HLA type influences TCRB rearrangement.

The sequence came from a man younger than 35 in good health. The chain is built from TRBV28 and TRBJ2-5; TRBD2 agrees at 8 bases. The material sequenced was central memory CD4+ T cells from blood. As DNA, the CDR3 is TGTGCCAGCAGCCAGACTAGCGTTAACCTCCAAGAGACCCAGTACTTC. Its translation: CASSQTSVNLQETQYF.